There are a few counts of the clone carrying this T cell receptor beta chain. Its antigen is unidentified. These data originate in a study of early T cells in non-severe SARS-CoV-2 infection. The CDR3 length is 16 residues. Trimming stripped 5 bases from V and 4 bases from J, with 20 bases between. Germline CDR1 is SGHTA and CDR2 is FQGNSA. Whole-study findings and limits: VDJdb matches were skewed toward anti-spike CD8 T cell responses.

Molecules of cDNA were individually given unique molecular identifiers that were attached to them. TCRdb processed the 5' RACE reads anew with MiXCR; each CDR3 protein has one entry. Of tens of thousands of distinct CDR3 sequences in the sample, about 4.8% were seen once. The specimen sequenced was whole blood. This sequence originates from an adult who was a healthcare worker with PCR-confirmed SARS-CoV-2 infection or an uninfected control (not recorded which). V and J are TRBV7-2 and TRBJ1-2, with a tentative D call TRBD1 (6 bases). The CDR3 region is CASSPPWGASSYGYTF. The CDR3 region has the DNA TGTGCCAGCAGCCCTCCTTGGGGGGCTAGTAGCTATGGCTACACCTTC.